This T cell receptor beta chain was retrieved from a study of T-cell reconstitution after alpha-beta-depleted transplantation in children. V was pared by 2 bases and J by 1 base, with 11 bases between. The V gene's germline CDR1 is KGHSH and CDR2 LQKENI. The length of the CDR3 is 15 residues. This clonotype has more than one count but fewer than ten. Its specificity is unknown. The authors prepared the TCRbeta library with unique molecular identifiers. TCRdb used MiXCR to reprocess the PCR reads, holding one entry per CDR3 protein. The sample lists about a million distinct CDR3 sequences, about 29% seen once, with roughly 28% in the top ten. Study results and caveats: T-cell counts and diversity at one year post-transplant came mainly from newly produced T cells.

This chain joins TRBV18 and TRBJ1-2; D not resolved. The sequenced sample was PBMCs, mostly from graft donor cells, obtained 360 days after TCRalphabeta/CD19-depleted stem cell transplant. This TCR came from a boy under three years old who had a stem cell transplant for SCID, so the T cells may come from the graft donor. The CDR3 nucleotides are TGTGCCAGCTCACCAGGGAAGATTATTAACTATGGCTACACCTTC. This translates into CASSPGKIINYGYTF.